The rows below give T cell receptor beta chains drawn from one sample of a study of B cell selection in AIRE deficiency. The method was immunoSEQ multiplex PCR; TCRdb's version includes in-frame clones alone and lacks a portion of them. The table lists roughly 23,000 clones, 95% to 98% of them singletons, with more than 0.15% in the top ten. Sequenced: conventional CD4+ T cells sorted from PBMCs. The receptor source for this set is a human donor with AIRE deficiency. CDR3s include the opening cysteine and the closing phenylalanine or tryptophan. A D gene is named only where the DNA matches it firmly. A clone size is listed for some rows: how often the clone was seen (once, few, many), or a class if it is expanded.

clone_size,v_call,j_call,d_call,cdr3_aa,cdr3_nt
-,TRBV18,TRBJ2-1,-,CASSPTVGTYNEQFF,TGTGCCAGCTCACCGACGGTAGGAACTTACAATGAGCAGTTCTTC
-,TRBV29-1,TRBJ1-2,TRBD1,CSVDRGHNYGYTF,TGCAGCGTTGACAGGGGGCATAACTATGGCTACACCTTC
-,TRBV7-9,TRBJ2-3,-,CASRSVGNHKQSTDTQYF,TGTGCCAGCCGCTCCGTGGGCAATCACAAACAAAGCACAGATACGCAGTATTTT
-,TRBV20-1,TRBJ2-7,-,CSARDLREQYF,TGCAGTGCTAGAGATCTGCGGGAGCAGTACTTC
once,TRBV28,TRBJ1-4,-,CASSLFPISGGKLFF,TGTGCCAGCAGTTTATTCCCGATAAGCGGCGGAAAACTGTTTTTT
-,TRBV28,TRBJ1-2,-,CASRSQNNAYGYTF,TGTGCCAGCAGGTCCCAGAATAATGCCTATGGCTACACCTTC
-,TRBV6-5,TRBJ1-4,TRBD1,CASRRTGDPNEKLFF,TGTGCCAGCAGGCGGACAGGGGACCCTAATGAAAAACTGTTTTTT
-,TRBV7-2,TRBJ2-1,TRBD2,CASSQTSSHNEQFF,TGTGCCAGCAGCCAGACTAGCAGCCACAATGAGCAGTTCTTC
once,TRBV4-1,TRBJ2-7,TRBD1,CASSQLGQIYEQYF,TGCGCCAGCAGCCAACTGGGACAGATCTACGAGCAGTACTTC
-,TRBV28,TRBJ1-1,-,CASSLLQGRNTEAFF,TGTGCCAGCAGTTTATTGCAGGGACGGAACACTGAAGCTTTCTTT
-,TRBV11-2,TRBJ1-4,TRBD1,CASSLTRGVEKLFF,TGTGCCAGCAGCTTAACCAGGGGGGTAGAAAAACTGTTTTTT
-,TRBV7-3,TRBJ1-1,-,CASSLLVGANTEAFF,TGTGCCAGCAGCTTACTGGTGGGGGCGAACACTGAAGCTTTCTTT
-,TRBV4-2,TRBJ1-5,-,CASSQVAGDNQPQHF,TGTGCCAGCAGCCAGGTTGCAGGAGATAATCAGCCCCAGCATTTT
-,TRBV28,TRBJ2-2,TRBD2,CASRENEASGRPTGELFF,TGTGCCAGCAGGGAGAATGAAGCTAGCGGGCGGCCGACCGGGGAGCTGTTTTTT
-,TRBV5-1,TRBJ2-1,-,CASSSGRGLISTYNEQFF,TGCGCCAGCAGCTCGGGCCGAGGGCTAATTTCCACCTACAATGAGCAGTTCTTC
-,TRBV7-3,TRBJ2-2,-,CASSPTGGTRGELFF,TGTGCCAGCAGCCCAACCGGTGGCACCCGGGGGGAGCTGTTTTTT
-,TRBV28,TRBJ2-3,-,CASSLSRSGSTDTQYF,TGTGCCAGCAGTTTATCCCGAAGCGGGAGCACAGATACGCAGTATTTT
-,TRBV6-6,TRBJ2-7,-,CASSSVTPNDEQYF,TGTGCCAGCAGTTCCGTCACTCCGAATGACGAGCAGTACTTC
-,TRBV25-1,TRBJ1-2,-,CASSATGTPYGYTF,TGTGCCAGCAGTGCGACCGGGACGCCTTATGGCTACACCTTC
-,TRBV6-5,TRBJ1-5,-,CASRKGRLNQPQHF,TGTGCCAGCAGAAAGGGACGGCTCAATCAGCCCCAGCATTTT
-,TRBV5-4,TRBJ2-3,TRBD2,CASSSQREGRRDTQYF,TGTGCCAGCAGCTCCCAGCGGGAGGGCCGTCGAGATACGCAGTATTTT
-,TRBV18,TRBJ2-7,-,CASSPIPGTYEQYF,TGTGCCAGCTCACCGATCCCAGGGACCTACGAGCAGTACTTC
-,TRBV7-2,TRBJ2-1,TRBD2,CASSGLAGVQGEQFF,TGTGCCAGCAGCGGCCTAGCGGGAGTTCAGGGTGAGCAGTTCTTC
-,TRBV4-2,TRBJ2-7,TRBD2,CASSQLSGSIPYEQYF,TGTGCCAGCAGCCAATTAAGCGGGAGTATCCCCTACGAGCAGTACTTC
-,TRBV5-1,TRBJ2-2,TRBD1,CASNPRTGANTGELFF,TGCGCCAGCAACCCTCGGACAGGGGCGAACACCGGGGAGCTGTTTTTT
-,TRBV10-3,TRBJ1-2,-,CAISESRSGYGYTF,TGTGCCATCAGTGAGTCGCGGTCTGGGTATGGCTACACCTTC
-,TRBV28,TRBJ2-3,-,CASSPGQSTDTQYF,TGTGCCAGCAGCCCTGGACAGAGCACAGATACGCAGTATTTT
once,TRBV29-1,TRBJ2-5,-,CSVEEAVAETQYF,TGCAGCGTTGAAGAGGCAGTCGCTGAGACCCAGTACTTC
-,TRBV27,TRBJ1-6,-,CASSSPRGAYSPLHF,TGTGCCAGCAGTTCCCCACGGGGGGCTTATTCACCCCTCCACTTT
-,TRBV27,TRBJ2-7,TRBD2,CASVEIGRDEQYF,TGTGCCAGCGTAGAAATCGGGAGGGACGAGCAGTACTTC
-,TRBV28,TRBJ2-2,-,CASRSGNTGELFF,TGTGCCAGCAGGAGCGGGAACACCGGGGAGCTGTTTTTT
-,TRBV5-1,TRBJ2-7,TRBD2,CASSSFPREYHEQYF,TGCGCCAGCAGCTCCTTCCCGCGGGAGTATCACGAGCAGTACTTC
-,TRBV5-1,TRBJ2-1,TRBD2,CASSQLAGENNEQFF,TGCGCCAGCAGCCAACTAGCGGGAGAGAACAATGAGCAGTTCTTC
-,TRBV19,TRBJ2-3,-,CASSEWGTDTQYF,TGTGCCAGTAGCGAGTGGGGAACAGATACGCAGTATTTT
-,TRBV19,TRBJ1-5,-,CASSIFGVRSNQPQHF,TGTGCCAGTAGTATATTTGGGGTAAGGAGCAATCAGCCCCAGCATTTT
-,TRBV5-4,TRBJ2-1,TRBD1,CASSLKTGQNEQFF,TGTGCCAGCAGCTTAAAGACAGGGCAAAATGAGCAGTTCTTC
-,TRBV7-2,TRBJ2-5,-,CASTPRSLQETQYF,TGTGCCAGCACCCCGCGGTCTCTTCAAGAGACCCAGTACTTC
-,TRBV4-1,TRBJ2-7,TRBD1,CASSQTGDEQYF,TGCGCCAGCAGCCAAACAGGGGACGAGCAGTACTTC
-,TRBV7-3,TRBJ2-1,-,CASSFQGLEQFF,TGTGCCAGCAGCTTCCAAGGACTGGAGCAGTTCTTC
-,TRBV4-1,TRBJ2-3,-,CASSPQGVAATDTQYF,TGCGCCAGCAGTCCACAGGGTGTGGCGGCCACAGATACGCAGTATTTT
-,TRBV7-3,TRBJ2-1,-,CASSLTSGNNEQFF,TGTGCCAGCAGCTTAACTAGCGGTAACAATGAGCAGTTCTTC
-,TRBV5-4,TRBJ2-7,-,CASSTGTLYTEQYF,TGTGCCAGCAGCACCGGGACTCTTTATACCGAGCAGTACTTC
-,TRBV30,TRBJ1-5,-,CAWSPLTGRQPQHF,TGTGCCTGGAGCCCTTTAACAGGAAGGCAGCCCCAGCATTTT
-,TRBV28,TRBJ2-7,-,CASRNPPGPHYEQYF,TGTGCCAGCAGAAACCCTCCGGGACCCCACTACGAGCAGTACTTC
-,TRBV6-6,TRBJ2-1,TRBD1,CASSYRVGTVNNEQFF,TGTGCCAGCAGTTATCGGGTCGGGACAGTTAACAATGAGCAGTTCTTC
-,TRBV11-3,TRBJ2-2,-,CASSLGFGQNTGELFF,TGTGCCAGCAGCTTAGGTTTTGGGCAGAACACCGGGGAGCTGTTTTTT
-,TRBV4-3,TRBJ2-2,-,CASSQDLSVANTGELFF,TGCGCCAGCAGCCAAGATTTGTCGGTGGCGAACACCGGGGAGCTGTTTTTT
-,TRBV4-1,TRBJ1-1,-,CASSQTGRRDEAFF,TGCGCCAGCAGCCAAACCGGCAGGCGGGATGAAGCTTTCTTT
-,TRBV9,TRBJ1-4,TRBD1,CASSQQGAGDEKLFF,TGTGCCAGCAGCCAACAGGGGGCGGGGGATGAAAAACTGTTTTTT
once,TRBV6-5,TRBJ2-7,-,CASSYPPYYEQYF,TGTGCCAGCAGTTACCCCCCCTACTACGAGCAGTACTTC
-,TRBV9,TRBJ1-2,-,CASSAERNGYTF,TGTGCCAGCAGCGCGGAGCGAAATGGCTACACCTTC
-,TRBV19,TRBJ2-2,-,CASSFRPTTFLDTGELFF,TGTGCCAGTAGTTTCAGGCCTACGACTTTCCTGGACACCGGGGAGCTGTTTTTT
-,TRBV6-6,TRBJ2-1,TRBD2,CASTGTSGGRQFF,TGTGCCAGCACTGGGACTAGCGGAGGGAGGCAGTTCTTC
-,TRBV28,TRBJ1-5,TRBD1,CASGFIGQGDQPQHF,TGTGCCAGCGGGTTTATAGGACAGGGTGATCAGCCCCAGCATTTT
-,TRBV7-2,TRBJ1-5,-,CASSLRGAPNQPQHF,TGTGCCAGCAGCTTACGCGGGGCGCCCAATCAGCCCCAGCATTTT
-,TRBV7-2,TRBJ2-1,TRBD2,CASSYLAGDGWGEQFF,TGTGCCAGCAGCTACCTAGCGGGAGATGGGTGGGGTGAGCAGTTCTTC